This section outlines one T cell receptor beta chain sequence together with its context. The CDR3 spans 15 residues. Germline CDR1 is SGHAT and CDR2 is FQNNGV. J was trimmed by 4 bases and V by 1 base; bases with no gene match: 7. The data stem from a study of blood T cell repertoires in COVID-19. Study in general: Italy, Spain and the United States were the sources of the convalescent and acute COVID-19 samples. In each case, the material was cDNA or gDNA derived from T cells, B-cell-depleted T cells, or PBMCs.

Original processing notes: Amplification from reference gene primers served as the basis for estimated nucleated cell counts. Profiled with immunoSEQ multiplex PCR; TCRdb holds only in-frame clones, not every one. D and trimming come from the DNA, and the V and J calls and clone size come from that table. The repertoire has roughly 67,000 clones, over 65% of them found once; the top ten carry 23%. This TCR was recovered from a human donor in a cohort sampled during active COVID-19. The J gene is TRBJ2-7, the V gene TRBV11-2, with 7 nucleotides matching TRBD2. What was sequenced was peripheral blood. The CDR3: CASSLGGGSVYEQYF. For the CDR3, the DNA is TGTGCCAGCAGCTTAGGGGGCGGGAGTGTTTACGAGCAGTACTTC.